What follows are 10 T cell receptor beta chains derived from one specimen sequenced in a study of T cell responses to AZD1222 COVID-19 vaccine. Using immunoSEQ multiplex PCR, the repertoire was profiled, and TCRdb retains in-frame clones only, with some absent. The table shows fewer than 180,000 clones, with 80% to 95% occurring only once. This specimen consisted of peripheral blood, obtained 28 days after the second AZD1222 dose. These TCRs come from an adult who received the AZD1222 COVID-19 vaccine.

The chain couples TRBV15 to TRBJ1-1; D unclear. The CDR3 contains 12 residues. V was cut by 0 bases and J by 10 bases, with 9 bases left in between. Germline V CDR1 and CDR2: LNHNV, YYDKDF (reference sequence). This CDR3 is CATSRELGGAFF. DNA of the CDR3: TGTGCCACCAGCAGAGAGTTGGGAGGAGCTTTCTTT. Full variable domain (missing parts from reference TRBV15 and TRBJ1-1): DAMVIQNPRYQVTQFGKPVTLSCSQTLNHNVMYWYQQKSSQAPKLLFHYYDKDFNNEADTPDNFQSRRPNTSFCFLDIRSPGLGDTAMYLCATSRELGGAFFGQGTRLTVV.

The chain combines TRBV6-5 with TRBJ2-7; 8 bases are shared with TRBD1. There are 14 residues in the CDR3. The V gene end was trimmed by 7 bases and the J gene end by 2 bases; junction bases not matched to a gene: 7. CDR1 is MNHEY, CDR2 SVGAGI, per germline. CDR3 bases: TGTGCCAGCAACGGACAGGGCACGACCTACGAGCAGTACTTC. Its translation is CASNGQGTTYEQYF.

J is TRBJ2-3 and V is TRBV9; D could derive from TRBD1 or TRBD2 (5 bases each). The CDR3 runs 16 residues. V gave up 4 bases and J gave up 3 bases, with 18 bases separating them. Germline CDR1 and CDR2: SGDLS and YYNGEE. The CDR3 nucleotides are TGTGCCAGCAGCCCCTTTGGGGGAGTGGGAACAGATACGCAGTATTTT. It yields the protein CASSPFGGVGTDTQYF.

CDR3 residues: CASRGVYSYGYTF. The CDR3 DNA is TGTGCCAGCAGGGGGGTCTACTCTTATGGCTACACCTTC. The chain links TRBV6-5 to TRBJ1-2; maybe TRBD1 (5 bases). The V end was cut by 6 bases, the J end by 5 bases, with 13 bases between. There are 13 residues in the CDR3. Per germline, CDR1 MNHEY and CDR2 SVGAGI.

The chain combines TRBV11-2 with TRBJ2-5; 7 bases are shared with TRBD1. The junction had 6 bases not matched to a gene; V was cut back by 0 bases and J by 5 bases. This CDR3 region has 15 residues. In germline, CDR1 is SGHAT, CDR2 FQNNGV. CDR3 sequence reads: CASSLDETGIETQYF. The CDR3 region has the DNA TGTGCCAGCAGCTTAGACGAGACAGGGATCGAGACCCAGTACTTC.

The chain combines TRBV7-8 with TRBJ1-2; D is ambiguous. CDR3 length: 15 residues. V was cut by 1 base and J by 4 bases, with 13 bases left in between. Looked up from germline, CDR1 is SGHVS and CDR2 is FQNEAQ. CDR3 nucleotides: TGTGCCAGCAGCTTAGTGGCAGATCCATCCTATGGCTACACCTTC. It translates to CASSLVADPSYGYTF.

The gene calls are TRBV5-4 and TRBJ2-3; 9 bases map to TRBD1. The CDR3 spans 14 residues. Germline loops: CDR1 SGHNT, CDR2 YYREEE (reference sequence). J lost 3 bases, V lost 10 bases, and 9 bases had no gene match. The CDR3 is CAGGGQGVTDTQYF. DNA for the CDR3: TGTGCCGGGGGGGGACAGGGTGTAACAGATACGCAGTATTTT.

The CDR3 DNA sequence: TGTGCCAGCAGTGACCAGACAGGGGTCACTGAAGCTTTCTTT. Amino acids: CASSDQTGVTEAFF. V is TRBV2 and J is TRBJ1-1, with 8 bases fitting TRBD1. The germline V gene encodes CDR1 SNHLY and CDR2 FYNNEI. J lost 4 bases, V lost 3 bases, and 4 bases had no gene match. This CDR3 is built from 14 residues. Combining the CDR3 with reference TRBV2 and TRBJ1-1 gives the whole variable domain EPEVTQTPSHQVTQMGQEVILRCVPISNHLYFYWYRQILGQKVEFLVSFYNNEISEKSEIFDDQFSVERPDGSNFTLKIRSTKLEDSAMYFCASSDQTGVTEAFFGQGTRLTVV.

The rearrangement joins TRBV5-1 to TRBJ1-1; tentative D call: TRBD1 (5 bases). Germline loops: CDR1 SGHRS, CDR2 YFSETQ. With 4 bases removed from V and 2 bases from J, the gap between germline ends came to 18 bases. The CDR3 totals 16 residues. The CDR3 coding sequence is TGCGCCAGCAGCCCGCGGAGGGGTGGACCAAACACTGAAGCTTTCTTT. Its translation: CASSPRRGGPNTEAFF.

The chain links TRBV27 to TRBJ2-2, with 8 nucleotides matching TRBD1. Per the germline V gene, CDR1 is MNHEY and CDR2 is SMNVEV (reference sequence). This CDR3 region has 16 residues. J gave up 4 bases and V 0 bases, and 4 bases lay outside the gene matches. The CDR3 nucleotides are TGTGCCAGCAGTTTATCCAGGGGGCGCGGCACCGGGGAGCTGTTTTTT. Its translation is CASSLSRGRGTGELFF.